This TCR beta chain derives from a study of OX40 agonist ivuxolimab in advanced cancers. Study outcomes and limitations: Relative to CD4+ cells, CD8+ T cells on average had more expanded clones.

The germline CDR1 and CDR2 sequences are SGHTA and FQGNSA. The CDR3 has 17 amino acids. The V end lost 4 bases, the J end lost 0 bases, and 16 bases lay between the germline ends. For this clone: The antigen is undetermined.

Assay used: immunoSEQ multiplex PCR; TCRdb lists only in-frame clones, some missing. This table has around 61,000 clones, about four fifths appearing once. The input for sequencing was CD4+ or CD8+ T cells sorted from blood, taken in a trial of the OX40 agonist ivuxolimab. This receptor was taken from an adult with an advanced solid tumor such as melanoma, head and neck, liver or kidney cancer. The chain joins TRBV7-2 to TRBJ1-3; tentative D call: TRBD1 (5 bases). The CDR3 loop is CASSSGPTVSSGNTIYF. CDR3 bases: TGTGCCAGCAGCTCAGGGCCGACGGTCAGCTCTGGAAACACCATATATTTT. Looking up the rest from reference TRBV7-2 and TRBJ1-3 gives the full variable domain: GAGVSQSPSNKVTEKGKDVELRCDPISGHTALYWYRQSLGQGLEFLIYFQGNSAPDKSGLPSDRFSAERTGGSVSTLTIQRTQQEDSAVYLCASSSGPTVSSGNTIYFGEGSWLTVV.